The rows below give T cell receptor beta chains drawn from one sample of a study of Graves' ophthalmopathy and Graves' hyperthyroidism. From the multiplex PCR reads, TCRdb called clonotypes with MiXCR, one entry per CDR3 protein. Of 900,000 to 1,200,000 distinct CDR3 sequences detected, less than 45% appear once; the ten largest clones hold 11%. Sequenced material: peripheral blood or thyroid tissue (not recorded which). The origin of the receptors is an adult man with Graves' hyperthyroidism. Both conserved end residues are part of each CDR3. The D gene is left open where the match is weak. Expanded clones get a size class; other rows say once, few or many, or leave the size out.

size: NA
V: TRBV5-1
J: TRBJ1-1
D: NA
DNA: TGCGCCAGCAGCTGGCAGGGGCTCAAAGCTTTCTTT
CDR3: CASSWQGLKAFF

size: NA
V: TRBV7-2
J: TRBJ2-7
D: TRBD2
DNA: TGTGCCAGCAGCAGCGCCCAAGACCCCCGTAGGGAGGGCTCCTACGAGCAGTACTTC
CDR3: CASSSAQDPRREGSYEQYF

size: many
V: TRBV29-1
J: TRBJ2-2
D: NA
DNA: TGCTGCGGGACAGCGAACACCGGGGAGCTGTTTTTT
CDR3: CCGTANTGELFF

size: NA
V: TRBV25-1
J: TRBJ2-7
D: NA
DNA: TGTGCCAGCAGTGAAGGGGTAGCCCAGCGGAATGAGCAGTACTTC
CDR3: CASSEGVAQRNEQYF

size: NA
V: TRBV10-3
J: TRBJ1-2
D: NA
DNA: TGTGCCATCAGTGAGCCATCGAACAGTCTTTTAAACTATGGCTACACCTTC
CDR3: CAISEPSNSLLNYGYTF

size: few
V: TRBV5-4
J: TRBJ1-1
D: NA
DNA: TGTGCCAGCAGCCCCTTAGGGACCCACACTGAAGCTTTCTTT
CDR3: CASSPLGTHTEAFF

size: few
V: TRBV19
J: TRBJ1-3
D: TRBD1
DNA: TGTGCCAGTAGTACCCCACGACAGGGCTCTGGAAACACCATATATTTT
CDR3: CASSTPRQGSGNTIYF

size: NA
V: TRBV19
J: TRBJ2-7
D: NA
DNA: TGTGCCAGTAGTATGACTGGGATCTCCTACGAGCAGTACTTC
CDR3: CASSMTGISYEQYF

size: NA
V: TRBV6-1
J: TRBJ2-7
D: NA
DNA: TGTGCCAGCACACAGAGACAGGGGAGGGACAACTACGAGCAGTACTTC
CDR3: CASTQRQGRDNYEQYF

size: many
V: TRBV7-2
J: TRBJ1-6
D: NA
DNA: TGTGCCAGCAGCGACGACTTCTTTAGCTCCTATAATTCACCCCTCCACTTT
CDR3: CASSDDFFSSYNSPLHF

size: few
V: TRBV9
J: TRBJ1-1
D: NA
DNA: TGTGCCAGCAGCCAAGTGAGCGGGAGTCTCACTGAAGCTTTCTTT
CDR3: CASSQVSGSLTEAFF

size: few
V: TRBV3-1
J: TRBJ2-7
D: NA
DNA: TGTGCCAGCAGCCAAGGGTCAGGAAGACAGACTCACTTC
CDR3: CASSQGSGRQTHF

size: NA
V: TRBV25-1
J: TRBJ2-7
D: TRBD1
DNA: TGTGCCAGCAGCCAAGAAAATTACCGGGACAGGGTAGACGAGCAGTACTTC
CDR3: CASSQENYRDRVDEQYF

size: NA
V: TRBV6-5
J: TRBJ1-4
D: NA
DNA: TGTGCCAGCAGTTACTCGGGGTTCCATGAAAAACTGTTTTTT
CDR3: CASSYSGFHEKLFF

size: NA
V: TRBV10-3
J: TRBJ2-7
D: NA
DNA: TGTGTCATCAGTGAGTCCAAGGGGTACGAGCAGTACTTC
CDR3: CVISESKGYEQYF

size: NA
V: TRBV5-1
J: TRBJ2-7
D: TRBD2
DNA: TGCGCCAGCGGCTCGGGACTAGCGGGCAGAACTACCTACGAGCAGTACTTC
CDR3: CASGSGLAGRTTYEQYF

size: NA
V: TRBV7-6
J: TRBJ1-2
D: NA
DNA: TGTGCCAGCGGCCCAGACAGATACTATGGCTACACCTTC
CDR3: CASGPDRYYGYTF

size: NA
V: TRBV25-1
J: TRBJ2-7
D: NA
DNA: TGTGCCAGCAGTGGGGCGGGATCCACAGGTTACGAGCAGTACTTC
CDR3: CASSGAGSTGYEQYF

size: few
V: TRBV7-9
J: TRBJ2-7
D: TRBD2
DNA: TGTGCCAGCAGCTTCGGGGCGGGAGGGCCCTACGAGCAGTACTTC
CDR3: CASSFGAGGPYEQYF

size: few
V: TRBV7-9
J: TRBJ2-2
D: TRBD2
DNA: TGTGCCAGCATCCATAGCGGGAGAAGAACCGGGGAGCTGTTTTTT
CDR3: CASIHSGRRTGELFF

size: few
V: TRBV20-1
J: TRBJ2-7
D: NA
DNA: TGCAGCGCGAAGTTAGAGGGTCCCTACGAGCAGTACTTC
CDR3: CSAKLEGPYEQYF

size: NA
V: TRBV20-1
J: TRBJ1-5
D: NA
DNA: TGCAGTGCTACCCGGGCGGTACCCCGACCTAATAGCAATCAGCCCCAGCATTTT
CDR3: CSATRAVPRPNSNQPQHF

size: NA
V: TRBV10-3
J: TRBJ1-2
D: TRBD1
DNA: TGTGCCATCAGTGACATGGACAGGGCTGGCTACACCTTC
CDR3: CAISDMDRAGYTF

size: NA
V: TRBV19
J: TRBJ2-2
D: NA
DNA: TGTGCCAGTAGGTTTGAGGCGATAGGGGCGAACACCGGGGAGCTGTTTTTT
CDR3: CASRFEAIGANTGELFF

size: once
V: TRBV10-3
J: TRBJ2-7
D: TRBD2
DNA: TGTGCCAGCAATGAGGGACTAGCGGGCGAGCAGTACTTC
CDR3: CASNEGLAGEQYF

size: few
V: TRBV10-3
J: TRBJ1-5
D: NA
DNA: TGTGCCGCCGGCGGTGGACGGGGATATCAGCCCCAGCATTTT
CDR3: CAAGGGRGYQPQHF

size: NA
V: TRBV5-1
J: TRBJ1-1
D: NA
DNA: TGCGCCAACAGCTCCAGGGGGAACACTGAAGCTTTCTTT
CDR3: CANSSRGNTEAFF

size: NA
V: TRBV7-2
J: TRBJ2-6
D: NA
DNA: TGTGCCAGCAGCTCCAAGGGGAGACCCTCTGGGGCCAACGTCCTGACTTTC
CDR3: CASSSKGRPSGANVLTF

size: NA
V: TRBV7-8
J: TRBJ1-5
D: TRBD1
DNA: TGTGCCAGCAGCCAGGGGGCAGGCCTTGGGCAGCCCCAGCATTTT
CDR3: CASSQGAGLGQPQHF

size: few
V: TRBV6-6
J: TRBJ2-5
D: NA
DNA: TGTGCCAGCAGAGGTGTAGGTTGGGCAGAGACCCAGTACTTC
CDR3: CASRGVGWAETQYF

size: few
V: TRBV4-1
J: TRBJ1-2
D: TRBD1
DNA: TGCGCCAGCAGCCAAGGGAGCTTGCAGGGGGTTCTCAACTATGGCTACACCTTC
CDR3: CASSQGSLQGVLNYGYTF

size: NA
V: TRBV5-1
J: TRBJ2-7
D: NA
DNA: TGCGCCAGCAGCCTACTGACGAGGGAGGCCGAGCAGTACTTC
CDR3: CASSLLTREAEQYF

size: once
V: TRBV29-1
J: TRBJ1-4
D: TRBD1
DNA: TGCAGCGTTGTTGTGGACAGGGTGTCCGCAACTAATGAAAAACTGTTTTTT
CDR3: CSVVVDRVSATNEKLFF

size: NA
V: TRBV24-1
J: TRBJ2-1
D: NA
DNA: TGTGCCACCACCCCGTCGCGACAGAACAATGAGCAGTTCTTC
CDR3: CATTPSRQNNEQFF